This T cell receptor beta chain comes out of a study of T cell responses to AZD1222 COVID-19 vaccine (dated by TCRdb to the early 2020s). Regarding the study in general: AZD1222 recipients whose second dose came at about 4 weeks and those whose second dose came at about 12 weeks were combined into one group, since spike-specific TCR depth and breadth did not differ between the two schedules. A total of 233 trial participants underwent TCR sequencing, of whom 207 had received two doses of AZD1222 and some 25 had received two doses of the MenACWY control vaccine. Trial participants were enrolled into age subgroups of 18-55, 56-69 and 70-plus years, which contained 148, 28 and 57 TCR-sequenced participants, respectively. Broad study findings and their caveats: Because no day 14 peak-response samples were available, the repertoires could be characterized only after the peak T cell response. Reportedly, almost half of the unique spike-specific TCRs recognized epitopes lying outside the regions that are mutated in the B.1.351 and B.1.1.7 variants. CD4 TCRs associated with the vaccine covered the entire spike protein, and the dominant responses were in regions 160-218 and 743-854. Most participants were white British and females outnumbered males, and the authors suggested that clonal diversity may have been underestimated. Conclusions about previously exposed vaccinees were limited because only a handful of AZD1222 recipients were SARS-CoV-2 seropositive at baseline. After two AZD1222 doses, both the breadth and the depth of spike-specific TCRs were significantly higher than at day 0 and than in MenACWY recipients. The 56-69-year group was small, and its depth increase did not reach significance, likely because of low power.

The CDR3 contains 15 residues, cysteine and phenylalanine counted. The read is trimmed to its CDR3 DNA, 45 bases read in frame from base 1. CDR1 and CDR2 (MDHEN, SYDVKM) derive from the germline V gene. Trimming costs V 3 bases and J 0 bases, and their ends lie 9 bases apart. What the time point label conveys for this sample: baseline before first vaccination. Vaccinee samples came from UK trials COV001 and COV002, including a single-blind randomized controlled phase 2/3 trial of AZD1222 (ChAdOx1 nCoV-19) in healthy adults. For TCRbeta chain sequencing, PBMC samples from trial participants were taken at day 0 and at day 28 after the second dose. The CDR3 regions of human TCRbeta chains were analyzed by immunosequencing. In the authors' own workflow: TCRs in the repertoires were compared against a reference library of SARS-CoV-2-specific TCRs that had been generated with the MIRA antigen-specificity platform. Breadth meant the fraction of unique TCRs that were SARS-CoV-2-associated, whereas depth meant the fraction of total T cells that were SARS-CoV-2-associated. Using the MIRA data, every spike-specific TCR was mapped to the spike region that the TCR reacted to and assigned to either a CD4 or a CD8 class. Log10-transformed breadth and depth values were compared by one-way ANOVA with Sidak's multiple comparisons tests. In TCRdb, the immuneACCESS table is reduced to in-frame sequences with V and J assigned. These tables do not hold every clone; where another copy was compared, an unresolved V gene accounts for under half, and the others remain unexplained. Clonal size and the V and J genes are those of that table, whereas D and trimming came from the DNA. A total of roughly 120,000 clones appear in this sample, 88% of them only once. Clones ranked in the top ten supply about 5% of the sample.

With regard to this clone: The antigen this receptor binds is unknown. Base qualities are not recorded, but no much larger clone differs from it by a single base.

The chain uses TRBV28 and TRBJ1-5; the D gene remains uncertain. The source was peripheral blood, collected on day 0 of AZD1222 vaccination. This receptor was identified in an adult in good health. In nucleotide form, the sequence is TGTGCCAGCAGTTTGCCGTTTCATAGCAATCAGCCCCAGCATTTT. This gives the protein CASSLPFHSNQPQHF.